The 22 T cell receptor beta chains below were found in one sample sequenced in a study of CD8 T cells in ankylosing spondylitis (TCRdb year 2017). Library method: 5' RACE. Sequencing instrument: Illumina HiSeq 2500. The public reads were reprocessed in TCRdb via fastp at Q25 and MiXCR, keeping in-frame beta chains. Merged by CDR3 protein, the rows form single entries marked with the most common genes and DNA. The sample table records 150,000 to 200,000 distinct CDR3 sequences; roughly 18% of these occur just once. The biggest ten clones account for 4.3% of the sample. Sequences were obtained from blood, either unsorted or a sorted T cell fraction (not recorded which). These receptors were obtained from a male donor between 5 and 35 years old with ankylosing spondylitis or in good health (not recorded which). Donor details come from another sample of the same person, matched by shared clones.

This clonotype was observed at least ten times. The V and J genes are TRBV20-1 and TRBJ2-3; 8 nucleotides line up with TRBD2. Losses at the gene ends were 2 bases for V and 0 bases for J; bases not matched to a gene: 10. Germline V CDR1 and CDR2: DFQATT, SNEGSKA (reference sequence). The CDR3 has 17 amino acids. Here the CDR3 reads CSARSRWASGSTDTQYF. The CDR3 coding sequence is TGCAGTGCTAGATCACGTTGGGCTAGCGGGAGCACAGATACGCAGTATTTT.

There are a few counts of this clonotype. The chain links TRBV28 to TRBJ2-3, with 14 bases aligning to TRBD2. The CDR3 loop spans 16 amino acids. In germline, CDR1 is MDHEN, CDR2 SYDVKM. V was pared by 5 bases and J by 4 bases, with 5 bases of the junction left unmatched. CDR3 DNA sequence: TGTGCCAGCAGTCCGACTAGCGGGAGGGCCGCAGATACGCAGTATTTT. Encoded protein: CASSPTSGRAADTQYF. The variable domain in full, with the rest retrieved from reference TRBV28 and TRBJ2-3, is DVKVTQSSRYLVKRTGEKVFLECVQDMDHENMFWYRQDPGLGLRLIYFSYDVKMKEKGDIPEGYSVSREKKERFSLILESASTNQTSMYLCASSPTSGRAADTQYFGPGTRLTVL.

This clonotype was observed at least ten times. This rearrangement joins TRBV3-1 to TRBJ2-5, with D tentatively TRBD2 (5 bases). CDR3 length equals 14 residues. V lost 3 bases, J lost 11 bases, and 19 bases lay in between. The germline gives CDR1 LGHDT, CDR2 YNNKEL (reference sequence). The CDR3 bases are TGTGCCAGCAGCCAGATGAGCGGTCCCGCAGAGCAGTACTTC. Its translation is CASSQMSGPAEQYF.

This clonotype was detected many times. The J gene is TRBJ2-1, the V gene TRBV12-3 or TRBV12-4; D may be TRBD2 (5 bases). Trimming removed 5 bases from V and 13 bases from J, with 15 bases in between. This CDR3 contains 12 residues. The CDR3 spells CASSQAPEVQFF. DNA for the CDR3: TGTGCCAGCAGTCAAGCCCCGGAGGTTCAGTTCTTC.

This clonotype was recorded many times. This chain uses TRBV12-3 or TRBV12-4 with TRBJ1-1; D is unclear. The ends were cut back, 3 bases at V and 7 bases at J, with 9 bases in the middle. The CDR3 has 12 residues. The CDR3 bases are TGTGCCAGCAGTTTGCGGACGGGTGAAGCTTTCTTT. Its protein is CASSLRTGEAFF.

This clonotype was observed many times. In DNA form, the CDR3 reads TGTGCCATCAAACGAGACAGGGACTCACCCCTCCACTTT. Its protein is CAIKRDRDSPLHF. The chain recombines TRBV10-3 with TRBJ1-6, with TRBD1 identical over 7 bases. Germline V gives CDR1 ENHRY, CDR2 SYGVKD. The CDR3 extends over 13 amino acids. J lost 10 bases, V lost 7 bases, and 7 bases had no gene match.

On this clonotype: The junction and the germline gene differ at one end; a read error may be behind it. The chain carries TRBV12-3 or TRBV12-4 and TRBJ1-2, with a tentative D call TRBD1 (5 bases). CDR3 size: 12 residues. As DNA, the CDR3 is TGTGCCAGCAGTTCTGACAGATATGGCTACCCCTTC. Translated, it gives CASSSDRYGYPF.

There are many counts of this clonotype. The rearrangement links TRBV12-3 or TRBV12-4 to TRBJ2-3; 13 nucleotides line up with TRBD2. The CDR3 runs 16 residues. V trimming: 6 bases; J trimming: 7 bases; junction bases outside the gene matches: 10. The CDR3 region is CASRPGTSGNVNTQYF. DNA for the CDR3: TGTGCCAGCAGACCAGGGACTAGCGGGAATGTGAATACGCAGTATTTT.

This rearrangement joins TRBV29-1 to TRBJ2-3; TRBD1 matches at 8 bases. This CDR3 region has 15 residues. V lost 4 bases and J lost 0; bases outside the gene matches: 6. Germline V gene lookup returns CDR1 SQVTM and CDR2 ANQGSEA. CDR3 region: CSVVVGQGSTDTQYF. The DNA of the CDR3 is TGCAGCGTTGTGGTAGGACAGGGTAGCACAGATACGCAGTATTTT.

The chain joins TRBV12-3 or TRBV12-4 to TRBJ1-3; D remains ambiguous. The CDR3 spans 13 residues. Trimming pared 7 bases from V and 1 base from J, leaving 8 bases between. The CDR3: CASMRESGNTIYF. CDR3 sequence (DNA): TGTGCCAGCATGAGGGAGTCTGGAAACACCATATATTTT.

In its sample, this clonotype was seen many times. The chain joins TRBV4-1 to TRBJ2-1; 13 bases map to TRBD2. Trimming cost V 1 base and J 7 bases; bases outside gene matches: 7. The CDR3 has 17 residues. The germline CDR1 and CDR2 sequences are MGHRA and YSYEKL. Written as DNA, the CDR3 is TGCGCCAGCAGCCAAGCAGCTATGGGACTAGCGGGGAATGAGCAGTTCTTC. Its translation is CASSQAAMGLAGNEQFF.

In its sample, this clonotype was seen many times. This chain uses TRBV4-1 with TRBJ2-5; 7 bases align to TRBD1. V was pared by 2 bases and J by 5 bases, with 5 bases of the junction left unmatched. Germline V lookup: CDR1 MGHRA, CDR2 YSYEKL. This CDR3 spans 14 amino acids. CDR3 in amino acids: CASSQSQGTETQYF. The DNA for the CDR3 is TGCGCCAGCAGCCAATCACAGGGGACCGAGACCCAGTACTTC.

This clonotype came up many times. The chain is built from TRBV5-1 and TRBJ2-1, with 9 positions matching TRBD2. The length of the CDR3 is 16 residues. Germline trimming cut 5 bases from V and 2 bases from J; bases unmatched to any gene: 8. CDR1 SGHRS and CDR2 YFSETQ come from the germline V gene. The CDR3 region has the DNA TGCGCCAGCAGGCGGATAGCGGGAGCTCCCTACAATGAGCAGTTCTTC. Its translation is CASRRIAGAPYNEQFF.

In its sample, this clonotype was seen many times. The J gene is TRBJ2-5, the V gene TRBV5-5; no reliable D call. Germline lookup yields CDR1 SGHKS and CDR2 YYEKEE (reference sequence). The CDR3 contains 12 residues. Trimming removed 0 bases from V and 5 bases from J, with 5 bases in between. DNA for the CDR3: TGTGCCAGCAGCTTGGCCGGGGAGACCCAGTACTTC. This sequence encodes CASSLAGETQYF.

This clonotype was seen repeatedly, ten times or more. This chain joins TRBV15 and TRBJ2-3; D possibly corresponds to TRBD2 (5 bases). CDR1 is LNHNV, CDR2 YYDKDF, per germline (reference sequence). This CDR3 spans 15 amino acids. The germline V and J ends were trimmed by 8 bases and 4 bases, with 19 bases remaining between them. The DNA for the CDR3 is TGTGCCACCTCATTGCCTGGGGAGAGGGCAGATACGCAGTATTTT. This codes for CATSLPGERADTQYF.

This clonotype was seen ten or more times. This chain links TRBV7-9 with TRBJ1-1, with D possibly matching TRBD1 (5 bases). Trimming left V 8 bases short and J 2 bases short, with 18 bases between. CDR1 is SEHNR and CDR2 is FQNEAQ in the germline V gene (reference sequence). The CDR3 has 15 amino acids. The CDR3 region has the DNA TGTGCCAGCCCCCCTCCAGGGCAGAGAAACACTGAAGCTTTCTTT. Encoded protein: CASPPPGQRNTEAFF.

The chain is built from TRBV20-1 and TRBJ2-5, with 8 bases that match TRBD2. The junction had 13 bases not matched to a gene; V was cut back by 5 bases and J by 5 bases. CDR1 DFQATT and CDR2 SNEGSKA come from the germline V gene (reference sequence). The CDR3 is 15 amino acids. The chain's CDR3 is CSAAQTSEFRETQYF. CDR3 DNA sequence: TGCAGTGCTGCCCAGACTAGCGAGTTTAGGGAGACCCAGTACTTC.

The genes are TRBV4-2 and TRBJ1-5, with D hard to call. CDR1 and CDR2 (germline): LGHNA, YNFKEQ. Trimming pared 0 bases from V and 1 base from J, leaving 10 bases between. The CDR3 spans 16 residues. The CDR3 region is CASSQDRGQSNQPQHF. In DNA, the CDR3 is TGTGCCAGCAGCCAAGATCGAGGCCAGAGCAATCAGCCCCAGCATTTT.

This clonotype was seen only a few times. This rearrangement joins TRBV3-1 to TRBJ2-1; 15 nucleotides match TRBD2. The length of the CDR3 is 20 residues. With V trimmed by 4 bases and J by 6 bases, 16 bases remained unmatched. The germline CDR1 and CDR2 sequences are LGHDT and YNNKEL (reference sequence). As DNA, the CDR3 is TGTGCCAGCAGCCGACGTGATGGACTAGCGGGAGGGCCAGGTGCCAATGAGCAGTTCTTC. As protein: CASSRRDGLAGGPGANEQFF.

This clonotype has at least ten counts. The CDR3: CSAPGQGYSPLHF. CDR3 DNA: TGCAGTGCTCCGGGACAGGGATATTCACCCCTCCACTTT. The chain links TRBV20-1 to TRBJ1-6; 9 bases are shared with TRBD1. The CDR3 consists of 13 residues. Looked up from germline, CDR1 is DFQATT and CDR2 is SNEGSKA (reference sequence). V lost 5 bases to trimming and J lost 8 bases; unmatched junction nucleotides: 4.

This clonotype was found many times. This chain links TRBV3-1 with TRBJ2-3; D call uncertain. This CDR3 is built from 15 residues. Trimming removed 0 bases from V and 3 bases from J, with 10 bases in between. The germline V gene encodes CDR1 LGHDT and CDR2 YNNKEL (reference sequence). As DNA, the CDR3 is TGTGCCAGCAGCCAAGAATGGACGAGAACAGATACGCAGTATTTT. This codes for CASSQEWTRTDTQYF.

In this sample, this clonotype turned up many times. The rearrangement uses TRBV6-5 and TRBJ2-1; D gene unclear. Deletions cut 0 bases from V and 2 bases from J, with 14 bases between. The CDR3 length is 17 residues. From germline, CDR1 is MNHEY and CDR2 SVGAGI. The chain's CDR3 is CASSYSINGRTYNEQFF. As DNA, the CDR3 is TGTGCCAGCAGTTACTCGATAAACGGGCGGACCTACAATGAGCAGTTCTTC.